This TCR beta chain was identified during a study of Ad26.COV2.S vaccination and SARS-CoV-2 variants. V was cut by 2 bases and J by 6 bases, with 18 bases left in between. Germline CDR1 and CDR2: LNHDA and SQIVND (reference sequence). CDR3 size: 16 residues. Sequenced by immunoSEQ multiplex PCR; TCRdb stores in-frame clones only, minus some. The table lists around 350,000 clones, around 84% of them singletons. Described treatment: roughly 18 received Ad26.COV2.S at low or high dose, single or two shots; 5 received placebo; per-sample allocation not given. The study sampled participants on day 63 after the first vaccine or placebo injection.

The chain uses TRBV19 and TRBJ2-3, with D hard to call. This receptor was identified in a person between 18 and 60 years old who received the Ad26.COV2.S COVID-19 vaccine or a placebo. Sequenced here: peripheral blood, sampled in a trial of Ad26.COV2.S vaccine versus placebo. Written as DNA, the CDR3 is TGTGCCAGTAGTATACATCCTACCGGTTTCACTGATACGCAGTATTTT. It encodes CASSIHPTGFTDTQYF.